Listed below are T cell receptor beta chains from one sample, sequenced in a study of blood T cell repertoires in COVID-19. Libraries were prepared by immunoSEQ multiplex PCR; TCRdb keeps only in-frame clonotypes and omits some of them. The table includes 50,000 or so clones, 70% to 90% detected once. Sequenced sample: peripheral blood. These receptors all come from a human donor in a cohort sampled during active COVID-19. Both conserved end residues are trimmed from each CDR3. Fields, in order: J gene, V gene, clone size, CDR3 protein. For some rows the clone size is stated as once, few or many, or as a class when expanded; others skip it.

j_gene: TRBJ2-7
v_gene: TRBV30
abundance: -
CDR3aa: AWSVRGGRPYEQY

j_gene: TRBJ2-5
v_gene: TRBV28
abundance: few
CDR3aa: ASRNSLETQY

j_gene: TRBJ2-3
v_gene: TRBV4-3
abundance: -
CDR3aa: ASSLSGLSTDTQY

j_gene: TRBJ1-1
v_gene: TRBV7-8
abundance: once
CDR3aa: ASSQTRVNEAF

j_gene: TRBJ1-1
v_gene: TRBV6-2/TRBV6-3
abundance: few
CDR3aa: ASSTGLNTEAF

j_gene: TRBJ2-1
v_gene: TRBV7-2
abundance: -
CDR3aa: ASSSQGGDEQF

j_gene: TRBJ1-3
v_gene: TRBV6-5
abundance: -
CDR3aa: ASRRQGETGNTIY

j_gene: TRBJ2-5
v_gene: TRBV5-1
abundance: -
CDR3aa: ASRRGFQGKQETQY

j_gene: TRBJ2-5
v_gene: TRBV14
abundance: -
CDR3aa: ASSQDKYERPQETQY

j_gene: TRBJ1-5
v_gene: TRBV18
abundance: -
CDR3aa: ASSGQGGSQPQH

j_gene: TRBJ2-3
v_gene: TRBV5-5
abundance: -
CDR3aa: ASSTGLAMSTDTQY

j_gene: TRBJ2-1
v_gene: TRBV7-9
abundance: -
CDR3aa: ASSLPLVGGNEQF

j_gene: TRBJ2-7
v_gene: TRBV5-1
abundance: -
CDR3aa: ASSLEGRDVREQY

j_gene: TRBJ2-7
v_gene: TRBV4-1
abundance: -
CDR3aa: ASSEGNGYEQY

j_gene: TRBJ1-6
v_gene: TRBV30
abundance: -
CDR3aa: AWAGTDYNSPLH

j_gene: TRBJ1-1
v_gene: TRBV5-5
abundance: -
CDR3aa: ASSLDDRGTEAF

j_gene: TRBJ1-2
v_gene: TRBV29-1
abundance: once
CDR3aa: SVETLSIAYGYT

j_gene: TRBJ2-1
v_gene: TRBV14
abundance: -
CDR3aa: ASSLSGTSGKYEQF

j_gene: TRBJ2-3
v_gene: TRBV21-1
abundance: -
CDR3aa: ASSKGRGWGTDTQY

j_gene: TRBJ2-3
v_gene: TRBV4-2
abundance: -
CDR3aa: ASSQALLAGGQDTQY

j_gene: TRBJ2-1
v_gene: TRBV14
abundance: -
CDR3aa: ASSPLAGGNNEQF

j_gene: TRBJ2-3
v_gene: TRBV5-1
abundance: -
CDR3aa: ASSLGASGGARDTQY

j_gene: TRBJ1-2
v_gene: TRBV19
abundance: -
CDR3aa: ASSMRGGDGYT

j_gene: TRBJ2-1
v_gene: TRBV19
abundance: -
CDR3aa: ASRGSDLGLAGMNEQF

j_gene: TRBJ2-1
v_gene: TRBV5-1
abundance: -
CDR3aa: ASSRTSGSSYNEQF

j_gene: TRBJ1-2
v_gene: TRBV29-1
abundance: -
CDR3aa: SVDRDRGLGYT

j_gene: TRBJ2-1
v_gene: TRBV7-8
abundance: -
CDR3aa: ASSPASGRYNEQF

j_gene: TRBJ1-4
v_gene: TRBV9
abundance: -
CDR3aa: ASSVGGGGNEKLF

j_gene: TRBJ1-1
v_gene: TRBV6-2/TRBV6-3
abundance: -
CDR3aa: ASSGQGGGTEAF

j_gene: TRBJ2-5
v_gene: TRBV2
abundance: -
CDR3aa: ASAPETGETQY

j_gene: TRBJ2-5
v_gene: TRBV9
abundance: -
CDR3aa: ASSTRTGPETQY

j_gene: TRBJ2-4
v_gene: TRBV28
abundance: -
CDR3aa: ASKLIREAKNIQY

j_gene: TRBJ2-3
v_gene: TRBV19
abundance: once
CDR3aa: ASSTPTAGGTDTQY

j_gene: TRBJ2-2
v_gene: TRBV11-2
abundance: -
CDR3aa: ASSPNGLAGRERTGELF

j_gene: TRBJ2-7
v_gene: TRBV28
abundance: few
CDR3aa: ASSSTAPYEQY

j_gene: TRBJ2-2
v_gene: TRBV6-4
abundance: -
CDR3aa: ASPGTSGREDTGELF

j_gene: TRBJ1-5
v_gene: TRBV7-9
abundance: few
CDR3aa: ASSPRTDANQPQH

j_gene: TRBJ2-3
v_gene: TRBV28
abundance: -
CDR3aa: ASSPIRRASGGTDTQY

j_gene: TRBJ1-2
v_gene: TRBV30
abundance: -
CDR3aa: AWSEKGGGYT

j_gene: TRBJ1-5
v_gene: TRBV28
abundance: -
CDR3aa: ASSPPTPAQPQH

j_gene: TRBJ2-2
v_gene: TRBV3-1/TRBV3-2
abundance: once
CDR3aa: ASSQTGGPNTGELF

j_gene: TRBJ2-1
v_gene: TRBV29-1
abundance: -
CDR3aa: SVEDLDSWEQF

j_gene: TRBJ2-3
v_gene: TRBV7-6
abundance: -
CDR3aa: ASSLGSAGGVPDTQY

j_gene: TRBJ2-3
v_gene: TRBV4-3
abundance: -
CDR3aa: ASSHSPRTSGNTDTQY